This TCR beta chain was identified during a study of blood T cells in healthy people across ages. This clonotype has only a few counts. Then a second PCR, running about 6 to 12 cycles, was carried out with a sample-barcoded 5' primer and a J-beta primer mix. TCRdb reanalysed the 5' RACE reads using MiXCR and keeps one entry per CDR3 protein. The sample lists some 1,500,000 distinct CDR3 sequences; about 42% were seen once. This sequence was found in a woman younger than 30 in good health. Sequenced input: blood.

The CDR3 sequence is CASSQATGGRETQYF. The CDR3 DNA reads TGCGCCAGCAGCCAAGCAACAGGGGGCAGGGAGACCCAGTACTTC. This chain uses TRBV4-1 with TRBJ2-5; 9 bases match TRBD1. CDR1 and CDR2 (germline): MGHRA, YSYEKL. This CDR3 region has 15 residues. The V segment lost 1 base and the J segment 5 bases; nucleotides outside the gene matches: 5.